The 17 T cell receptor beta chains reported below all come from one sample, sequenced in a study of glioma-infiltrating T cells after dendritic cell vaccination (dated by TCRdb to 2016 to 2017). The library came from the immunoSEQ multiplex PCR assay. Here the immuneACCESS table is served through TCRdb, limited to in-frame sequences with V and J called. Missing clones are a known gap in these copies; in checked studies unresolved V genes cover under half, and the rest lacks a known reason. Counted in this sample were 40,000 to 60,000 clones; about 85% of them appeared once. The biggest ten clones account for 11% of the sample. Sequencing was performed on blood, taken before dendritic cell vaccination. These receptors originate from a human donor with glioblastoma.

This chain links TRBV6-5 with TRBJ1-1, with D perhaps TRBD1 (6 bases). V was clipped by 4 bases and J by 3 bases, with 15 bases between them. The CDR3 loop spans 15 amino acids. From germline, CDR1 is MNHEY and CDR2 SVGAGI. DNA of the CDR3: TGTGCCAGCAGTTCCAGGACAGTTGGGGACACTGAAGCTTTCTTT. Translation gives CASSSRTVGDTEAFF.

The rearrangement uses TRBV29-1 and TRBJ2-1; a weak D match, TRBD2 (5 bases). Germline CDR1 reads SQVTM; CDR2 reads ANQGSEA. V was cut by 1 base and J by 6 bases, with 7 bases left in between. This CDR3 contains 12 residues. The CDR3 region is CSVEGLANEQFF. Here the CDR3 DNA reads TGCAGCGTTGAAGGGCTAGCCAATGAGCAGTTCTTC.

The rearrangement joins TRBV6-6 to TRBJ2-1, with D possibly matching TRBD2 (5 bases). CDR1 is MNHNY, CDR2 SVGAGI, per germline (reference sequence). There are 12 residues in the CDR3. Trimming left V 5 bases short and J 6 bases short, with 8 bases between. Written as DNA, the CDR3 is TGTGCCAGCAGTACTAGAACCAATGAGCAGTTCTTC. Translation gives CASSTRTNEQFF.

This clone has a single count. This CDR3 is CASSLAGHWLTEAFF. The CDR3 DNA is TGCGCCAGCAGCTTGGCGGGACACTGGCTCACTGAAGCTTTCTTT. The gene calls are TRBV5-1 and TRBJ1-1, with D possibly being TRBD1 (6 bases). The V gene lost 0 bases and the J gene lost 4 bases, with 13 bases spanning the gap. Per germline, CDR1 SGHRS and CDR2 YFSETQ. The CDR3 consists of 15 residues.

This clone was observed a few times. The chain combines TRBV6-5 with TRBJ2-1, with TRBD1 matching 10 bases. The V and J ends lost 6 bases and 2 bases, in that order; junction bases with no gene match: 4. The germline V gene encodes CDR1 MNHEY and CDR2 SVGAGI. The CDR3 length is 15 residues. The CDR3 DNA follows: TGTGCCAGCAGCCCCGGGACAGGGGCCTACAATGAGCAGTTCTTC. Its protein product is CASSPGTGAYNEQFF.

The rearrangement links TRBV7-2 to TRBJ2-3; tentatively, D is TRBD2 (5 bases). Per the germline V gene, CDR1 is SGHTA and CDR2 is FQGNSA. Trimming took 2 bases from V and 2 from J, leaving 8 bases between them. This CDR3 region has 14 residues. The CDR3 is CASSLRGITDTQYF. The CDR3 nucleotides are TGTGCCAGCAGCTTACGGGGAATCACAGATACGCAGTATTTT.

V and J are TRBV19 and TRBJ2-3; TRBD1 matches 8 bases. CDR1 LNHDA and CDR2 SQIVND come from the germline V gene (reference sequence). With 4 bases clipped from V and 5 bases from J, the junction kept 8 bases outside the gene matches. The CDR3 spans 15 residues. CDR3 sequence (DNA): TGTGCCAGTAGTACACAGGGGGACCGAGGAGATACGCAGTATTTT. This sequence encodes CASSTQGDRGDTQYF.

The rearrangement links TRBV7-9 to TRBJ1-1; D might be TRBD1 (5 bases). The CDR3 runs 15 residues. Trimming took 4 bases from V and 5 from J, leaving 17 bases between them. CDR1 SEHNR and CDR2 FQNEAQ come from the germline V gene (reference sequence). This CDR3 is CASSWKSPRATEAFF. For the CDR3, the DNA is TGTGCCAGCAGCTGGAAAAGCCCCAGGGCGACTGAAGCTTTCTTT. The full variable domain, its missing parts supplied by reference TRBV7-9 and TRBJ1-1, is DTGVSQNPRHKITKRGQNVTFRCDPISEHNRLYWYRQTLGQGPEFLTYFQNEAQLEKSRLLSDRFSAERPKGSFSTLEIQRTEQGDSAMYLCASSWKSPRATEAFFGQGTRLTVV.

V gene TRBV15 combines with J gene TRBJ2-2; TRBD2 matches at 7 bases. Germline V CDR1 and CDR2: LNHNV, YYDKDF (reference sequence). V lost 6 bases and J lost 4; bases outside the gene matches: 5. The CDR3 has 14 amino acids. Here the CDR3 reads CATRAGEGTGELFF. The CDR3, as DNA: TGTGCCACCAGGGCGGGAGAGGGCACCGGGGAGCTGTTTTTT.

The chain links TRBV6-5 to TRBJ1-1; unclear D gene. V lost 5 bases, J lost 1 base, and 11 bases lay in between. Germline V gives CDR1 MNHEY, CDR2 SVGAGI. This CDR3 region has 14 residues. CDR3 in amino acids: CASSQWERNTEAFF. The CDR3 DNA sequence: TGTGCCAGCAGTCAATGGGAGCGGAACACTGAAGCTTTCTTT.

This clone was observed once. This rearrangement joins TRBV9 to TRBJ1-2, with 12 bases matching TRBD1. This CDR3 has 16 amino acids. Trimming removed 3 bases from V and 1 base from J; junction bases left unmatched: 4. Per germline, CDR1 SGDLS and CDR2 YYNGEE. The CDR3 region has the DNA TGTGCCAGCAGCGCCGGGACAGGGGGCTATAACTATGGCTACACCTTC. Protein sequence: CASSAGTGGYNYGYTF.

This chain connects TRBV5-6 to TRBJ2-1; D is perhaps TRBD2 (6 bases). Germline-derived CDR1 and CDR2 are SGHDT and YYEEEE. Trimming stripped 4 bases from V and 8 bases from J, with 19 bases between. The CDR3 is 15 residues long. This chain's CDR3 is CASSKAGQPRDEQFF. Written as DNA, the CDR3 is TGTGCCAGCAGCAAAGCGGGCCAACCAAGGGATGAGCAGTTCTTC.

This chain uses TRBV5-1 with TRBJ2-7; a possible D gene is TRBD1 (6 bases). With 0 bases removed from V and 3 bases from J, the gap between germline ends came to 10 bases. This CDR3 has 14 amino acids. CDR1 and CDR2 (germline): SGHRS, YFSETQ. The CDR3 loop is CASSLGQANYEQYF. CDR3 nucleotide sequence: TGCGCCAGCAGCTTGGGACAGGCCAACTACGAGCAGTACTTC.

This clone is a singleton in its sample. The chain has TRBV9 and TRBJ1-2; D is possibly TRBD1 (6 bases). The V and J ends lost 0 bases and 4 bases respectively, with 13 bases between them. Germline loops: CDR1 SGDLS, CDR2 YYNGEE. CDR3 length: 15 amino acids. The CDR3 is CASSVAAGAGYGYTF. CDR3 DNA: TGTGCCAGCAGCGTAGCGGCAGGGGCTGGCTATGGCTACACCTTC.

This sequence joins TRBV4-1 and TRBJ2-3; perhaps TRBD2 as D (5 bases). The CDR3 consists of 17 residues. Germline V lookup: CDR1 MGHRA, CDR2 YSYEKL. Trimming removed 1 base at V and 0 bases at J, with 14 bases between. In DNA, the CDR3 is TGCGCCAGCAGCCAAGCCGTGACGGGGTTTAGCACAGATACGCAGTATTTT. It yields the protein CASSQAVTGFSTDTQYF.

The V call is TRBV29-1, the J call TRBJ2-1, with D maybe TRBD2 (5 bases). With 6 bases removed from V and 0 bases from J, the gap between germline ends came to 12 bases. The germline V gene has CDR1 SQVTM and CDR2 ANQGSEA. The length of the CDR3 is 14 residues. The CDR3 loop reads CSVPTRSSYNEQFF. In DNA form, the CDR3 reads TGCAGCGTCCCCACTAGGAGCTCCTACAATGAGCAGTTCTTC.

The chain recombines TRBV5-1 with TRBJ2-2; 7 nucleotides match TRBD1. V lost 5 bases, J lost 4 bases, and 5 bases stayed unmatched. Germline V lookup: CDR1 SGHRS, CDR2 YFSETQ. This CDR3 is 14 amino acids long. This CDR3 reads CASRTGSATGELFF. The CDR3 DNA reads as TGCGCCAGCAGGACAGGGTCTGCCACCGGGGAGCTGTTTTTT.